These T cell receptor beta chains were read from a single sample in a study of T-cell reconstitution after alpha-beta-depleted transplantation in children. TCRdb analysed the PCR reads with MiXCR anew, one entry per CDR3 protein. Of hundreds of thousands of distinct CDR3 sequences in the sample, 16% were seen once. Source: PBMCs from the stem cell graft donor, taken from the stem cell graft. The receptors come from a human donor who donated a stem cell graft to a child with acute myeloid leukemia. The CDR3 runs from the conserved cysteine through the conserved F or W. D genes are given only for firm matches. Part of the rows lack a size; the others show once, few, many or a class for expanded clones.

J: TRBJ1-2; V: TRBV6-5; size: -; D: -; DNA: TGTGCCAGCAGTTCGAGTGCCGACAGGACCCGTTTGGGCTACACCTTC; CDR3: CASSSSADRTRLGYTF
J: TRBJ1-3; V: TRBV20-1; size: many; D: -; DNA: TGCAGTGCTAATATAGGGGGCTCTGGAAACACCATATATTTT; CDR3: CSANIGGSGNTIYF
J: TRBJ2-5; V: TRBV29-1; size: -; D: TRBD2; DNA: TGCAGCGTCAGACTAGCGGGGGGGAAAGAGACCCAGTACTTC; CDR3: CSVRLAGGKETQYF
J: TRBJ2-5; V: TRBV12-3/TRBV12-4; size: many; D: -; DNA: TGTGCCAGCAGTTCCTGGGGGCAAGAGACCCAGTACTTC; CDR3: CASSSWGQETQYF
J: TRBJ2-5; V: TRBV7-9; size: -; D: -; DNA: TGTGCCAGCAGCTTACAGAATCAAGAGACCCAGTACTTC; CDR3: CASSLQNQETQYF
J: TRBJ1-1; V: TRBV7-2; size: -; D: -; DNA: TGTGCCAGCAGCTTGTCTATCAGGGGTCTCGCTCGAAATGCTTTCTTT; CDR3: CASSLSIRGLARNAFF
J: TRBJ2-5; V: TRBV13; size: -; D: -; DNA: TGTGCCAGCAGCCCTCGACTACCTGGGGTCCGACAAGAGACCCAGTACTTC; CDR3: CASSPRLPGVRQETQYF
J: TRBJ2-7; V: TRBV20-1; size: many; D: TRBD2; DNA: TGCAGTGCTAGAGGGGACTATTACGAGCAGTACTTC; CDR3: CSARGDYYEQYF
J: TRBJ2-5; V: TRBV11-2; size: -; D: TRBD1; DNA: TGTGCCAGCAGCTATCTCACTTGGACAGGAAGATCGCAAGAGACCCAGTACTTC; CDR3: CASSYLTWTGRSQETQYF
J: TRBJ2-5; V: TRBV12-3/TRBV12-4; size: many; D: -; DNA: TGTGCCAGCGGGTCCGGCGGGGTGCAAGAGACCCAGTACTTC; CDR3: CASGSGGVQETQYF
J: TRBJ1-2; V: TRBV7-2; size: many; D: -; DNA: TGTGCCAGCAGCTTAGTTCTCAGGGCGGGTGGCTACACCTTC; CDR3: CASSLVLRAGGYTF
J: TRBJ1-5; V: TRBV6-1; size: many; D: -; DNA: TGTGCCACCGTAGGGCAGGGAGGGAGTCAGCCCCAGCATTTT; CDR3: CATVGQGGSQPQHF
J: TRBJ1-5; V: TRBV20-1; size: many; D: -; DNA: TGCAGTGCTAGAGTGGTGGGAGGACCGCAGCCCCAGCATTTT; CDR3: CSARVVGGPQPQHF
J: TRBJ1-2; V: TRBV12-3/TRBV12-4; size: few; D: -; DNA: TGTGCCAGCAGTGAAAGGGCTTATGGCTACACCTTC; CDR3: CASSERAYGYTF
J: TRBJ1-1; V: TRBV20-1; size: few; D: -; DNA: TGCAGTGCTGGCCTGGACACTGAAGCTTTCTTT; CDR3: CSAGLDTEAFF
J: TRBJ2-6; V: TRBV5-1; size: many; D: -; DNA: TGCGCCAGCAGCTTGAGTAGCTCTGGGGCCAACGTCCTGACTTTC; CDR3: CASSLSSSGANVLTF
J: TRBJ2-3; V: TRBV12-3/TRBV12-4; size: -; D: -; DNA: TGTGCCAGCAGTCGGATGGGGGGTTTCCAGTATTTT; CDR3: CASSRMGGFQYF
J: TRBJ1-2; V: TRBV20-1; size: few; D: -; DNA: TGCAGTGCTCCACCCGACGCGGCCGCTAGCTACACCTTC; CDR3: CSAPPDAAASYTF
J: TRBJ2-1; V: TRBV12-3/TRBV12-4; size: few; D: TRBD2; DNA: TGTGCCAGCGCGGGGGGGTTGAATACCCACTACAATGAGCAGTTCTTC; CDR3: CASAGGLNTHYNEQFF
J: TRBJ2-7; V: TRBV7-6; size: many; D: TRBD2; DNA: TGTGCCAGCAGCTTCCTAGCGGGAGGCGTCTCTGGGCAGTACTTC; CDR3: CASSFLAGGVSGQYF
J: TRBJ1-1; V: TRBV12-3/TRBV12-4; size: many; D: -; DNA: TGTGCCAGCAGCCCCCCTTCGAGCTACACTGAAGCTTTCTTT; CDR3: CASSPPSSYTEAFF
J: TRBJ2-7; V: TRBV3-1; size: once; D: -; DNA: TGTGCCAGCAGCCTTGGACTTTATCACTACGAGCAGTACTTC; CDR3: CASSLGLYHYEQYF
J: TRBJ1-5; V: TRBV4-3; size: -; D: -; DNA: TGCGCCAGCAGCCAGGGAGCATATAGCAATCAGCCCCAGCATTTT; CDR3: CASSQGAYSNQPQHF
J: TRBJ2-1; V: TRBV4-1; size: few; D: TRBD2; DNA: TGCGCCAGCAGCCAAGATACTAGCGGGGTCTACAATGAGCAGTTCTTC; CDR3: CASSQDTSGVYNEQFF
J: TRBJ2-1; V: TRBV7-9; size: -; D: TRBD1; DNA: TGTGCCAGCAGTGCCGGGACAGGGGGCAACAATGAGCAGTTCTTC; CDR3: CASSAGTGGNNEQFF
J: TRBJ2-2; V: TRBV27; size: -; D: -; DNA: TGTGCCAGCAAAATTAAGGGTGGGGAGCTGTTTTTT; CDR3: CASKIKGGELFF
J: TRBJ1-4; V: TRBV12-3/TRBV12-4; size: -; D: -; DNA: TGTGCCAGCAGTTTAGGGGTTGAAAAACTGTTTTTT; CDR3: CASSLGVEKLFF
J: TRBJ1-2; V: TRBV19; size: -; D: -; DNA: TGTGCCAGTAGTAACCCCCCAGGCCTCGGGGGCTATGGCTACACCTTC; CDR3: CASSNPPGLGGYGYTF
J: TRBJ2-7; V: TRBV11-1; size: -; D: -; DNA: TGTGCCAGCAGCTTAAGGCAGACCCCTGGCGAGCAGTACTTC; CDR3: CASSLRQTPGEQYF
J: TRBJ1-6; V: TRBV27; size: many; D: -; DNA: TGTGCCAGCAGTGCCGGTGACTATAATTCACCCCTCCACTTT; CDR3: CASSAGDYNSPLHF
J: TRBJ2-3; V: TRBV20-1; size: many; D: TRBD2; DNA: TGCAGTGCTCGCCCAATAGCGGGGAGCACAGATACGCAGTATTTT; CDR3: CSARPIAGSTDTQYF
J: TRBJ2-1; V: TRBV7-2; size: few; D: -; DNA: TGTGCCAGCAGCTTTTTCAACAATGAGCAGTTCTTC; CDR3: CASSFFNNEQFF
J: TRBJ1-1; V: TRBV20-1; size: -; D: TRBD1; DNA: TGCAGTGCTAGAGATCCGCAGGGGGCTTTTGAAGCTTTCTTT; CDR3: CSARDPQGAFEAFF